A selection of T cell receptor beta chains follows, all from one sample in a study of neurological immune-mediated disorders. One entry per CDR3 protein results from TCRdb running MiXCR on the 5' RACE reads. Among 87,000 or so distinct CDR3 sequences listed, 3.5% were seen once. The sequenced sample was PBMCs. Receptors originate from a woman in her fifties or sixties with multiple sclerosis. The CDR3 runs from the conserved cysteine through the conserved F or W. A D gene is named only where the DNA matches it firmly. Where a row states a size, it is once, few, many or the class of an expanded clone; other rows omit it.

TRBV28	many	TRBJ1-1	NA	TGTGCCAGCAGTTTTTCCCAGCGTGAAGCTTTCTTT	CASSFSQREAFF
TRBV6-6	many	TRBJ2-7	NA	TGTGCCACCCAGTTGGCTATTAGCTCCTACGAGCAGTACTTC	CATQLAISSYEQYF
TRBV3-1	NA	TRBJ1-1	NA	TGTGCCAGCAGGGATAGTACAGGATACACTGAAGCTTTCTTT	CASRDSTGYTEAFF
TRBV12-3/TRBV12-4	many	TRBJ2-7	TRBD1	TGTGCCACCCTAGACAGGGGGCATAACGAGCAGTACTTC	CATLDRGHNEQYF
TRBV7-9	many	TRBJ1-5	NA	TGTGCCAGCAGCTTAGATGGTCAGCCCCAGCATTTT	CASSLDGQPQHF
TRBV5-1	many	TRBJ2-4	NA	TGCGCCAGCAGCTCCGGGGTAAACATTCAGTACTTC	CASSSGVNIQYF
TRBV12-3/TRBV12-4	many	TRBJ1-4	NA	TGTGCCAGCACGTCACTTGAAAAACTGTTTTTT	CASTSLEKLFF
TRBV20-1	many	TRBJ2-7	TRBD1	TGCAGTGGACAGGGGAACTACGAGCAGTACTTC	CSGQGNYEQYF
TRBV20-1	few	TRBJ1-4	TRBD1	TGCAGTGCTAGAGATTTATACGGACAGGGGGCGAGGGAAAAACTGTTTTTT	CSARDLYGQGAREKLFF
TRBV4-1	many	TRBJ1-5	TRBD1	TGCGCCAGCAGCCAATCCCCGGACAGGGGGGGGAATCAGCCCCAGCATTTT	CASSQSPDRGGNQPQHF
TRBV20-1	many	TRBJ2-5	TRBD2	TGCAGTGCTAGTAGCCTAGCGGGGAGAGAGACCCAGTACTTC	CSASSLAGRETQYF
TRBV7-9	many	TRBJ1-6	NA	TGTGCCAGCAGCTTCCAGGGAGAAAATTCACCCCTCCACTTT	CASSFQGENSPLHF
TRBV20-1	many	TRBJ1-1	NA	TGCAGTGCCCTGACGACAGGAACCTTGAACACTGAAGCTTTCTTT	CSALTTGTLNTEAFF
TRBV5-1	many	TRBJ1-1	NA	TGCGCCAGCAGGGAGGCCTCTAACACTGAAGCTTTCTTT	CASREASNTEAFF
TRBV20-1	many	TRBJ1-1	TRBD1	TGCAGTGCTAAGACAGGGAGGGCCACTGAAGCTTTCTTT	CSAKTGRATEAFF
TRBV18	many	TRBJ2-3	NA	TGTGCCAGCTCACCAACCTCGGGGGCTGGTCCTACGCAGTATTTT	CASSPTSGAGPTQYF
TRBV15	many	TRBJ1-1	NA	TGTGCCACCAGCACTGATGGGAGCACTGAAGCTTTCTTT	CATSTDGSTEAFF
TRBV5-1	many	TRBJ1-6	TRBD1	TGCGCCAGCAGCCAAGGACAGGACGGTTCACCCCTCCACTTT	CASSQGQDGSPLHF
TRBV25-1	many	TRBJ1-2	NA	TGTGCCAGCAGGCGGGCAGGGAGTGCCTATGGCTACACCTTC	CASRRAGSAYGYTF
TRBV3-1	many	TRBJ2-7	NA	TGTGCCAGCAGCCAAGGACGGGTGAGTGGGCAGTACTTC	CASSQGRVSGQYF
TRBV18	many	TRBJ2-1	NA	TGTGCCAGCTCACCAAAAGACGAACAGTTCTTC	CASSPKDEQFF
TRBV5-4	many	TRBJ2-3	TRBD2	TGTGCCAGCAGTACACTAGCGACAGATACGCAGTATTTT	CASSTLATDTQYF
TRBV20-1	many	TRBJ2-7	TRBD2	TGCAGTGCTAGAGTCCAAAGGCGGGGGGCCTACGAGCAGTACTTC	CSARVQRRGAYEQYF
TRBV4-3	many	TRBJ2-1	NA	TGCGCCAGCAGCCAAGATCTGGGGGCGGTCTACAATGAGCAGTTCTTC	CASSQDLGAVYNEQFF
TRBV7-6	many	TRBJ2-7	NA	TGTGCCAGCAGCGCGGACCGGAGCGAGCAGTACTTC	CASSADRSEQYF
TRBV6-2/TRBV6-3	many	TRBJ2-7	NA	TGTGCCAGCAATCACAGGTCATACGAGCAGTACTTC	CASNHRSYEQYF
TRBV20-1	many	TRBJ2-3	TRBD2	TGCAGTGCTAGAGATGGGCTAGCGGGGGACACAGATACGCAGTATTTT	CSARDGLAGDTDTQYF